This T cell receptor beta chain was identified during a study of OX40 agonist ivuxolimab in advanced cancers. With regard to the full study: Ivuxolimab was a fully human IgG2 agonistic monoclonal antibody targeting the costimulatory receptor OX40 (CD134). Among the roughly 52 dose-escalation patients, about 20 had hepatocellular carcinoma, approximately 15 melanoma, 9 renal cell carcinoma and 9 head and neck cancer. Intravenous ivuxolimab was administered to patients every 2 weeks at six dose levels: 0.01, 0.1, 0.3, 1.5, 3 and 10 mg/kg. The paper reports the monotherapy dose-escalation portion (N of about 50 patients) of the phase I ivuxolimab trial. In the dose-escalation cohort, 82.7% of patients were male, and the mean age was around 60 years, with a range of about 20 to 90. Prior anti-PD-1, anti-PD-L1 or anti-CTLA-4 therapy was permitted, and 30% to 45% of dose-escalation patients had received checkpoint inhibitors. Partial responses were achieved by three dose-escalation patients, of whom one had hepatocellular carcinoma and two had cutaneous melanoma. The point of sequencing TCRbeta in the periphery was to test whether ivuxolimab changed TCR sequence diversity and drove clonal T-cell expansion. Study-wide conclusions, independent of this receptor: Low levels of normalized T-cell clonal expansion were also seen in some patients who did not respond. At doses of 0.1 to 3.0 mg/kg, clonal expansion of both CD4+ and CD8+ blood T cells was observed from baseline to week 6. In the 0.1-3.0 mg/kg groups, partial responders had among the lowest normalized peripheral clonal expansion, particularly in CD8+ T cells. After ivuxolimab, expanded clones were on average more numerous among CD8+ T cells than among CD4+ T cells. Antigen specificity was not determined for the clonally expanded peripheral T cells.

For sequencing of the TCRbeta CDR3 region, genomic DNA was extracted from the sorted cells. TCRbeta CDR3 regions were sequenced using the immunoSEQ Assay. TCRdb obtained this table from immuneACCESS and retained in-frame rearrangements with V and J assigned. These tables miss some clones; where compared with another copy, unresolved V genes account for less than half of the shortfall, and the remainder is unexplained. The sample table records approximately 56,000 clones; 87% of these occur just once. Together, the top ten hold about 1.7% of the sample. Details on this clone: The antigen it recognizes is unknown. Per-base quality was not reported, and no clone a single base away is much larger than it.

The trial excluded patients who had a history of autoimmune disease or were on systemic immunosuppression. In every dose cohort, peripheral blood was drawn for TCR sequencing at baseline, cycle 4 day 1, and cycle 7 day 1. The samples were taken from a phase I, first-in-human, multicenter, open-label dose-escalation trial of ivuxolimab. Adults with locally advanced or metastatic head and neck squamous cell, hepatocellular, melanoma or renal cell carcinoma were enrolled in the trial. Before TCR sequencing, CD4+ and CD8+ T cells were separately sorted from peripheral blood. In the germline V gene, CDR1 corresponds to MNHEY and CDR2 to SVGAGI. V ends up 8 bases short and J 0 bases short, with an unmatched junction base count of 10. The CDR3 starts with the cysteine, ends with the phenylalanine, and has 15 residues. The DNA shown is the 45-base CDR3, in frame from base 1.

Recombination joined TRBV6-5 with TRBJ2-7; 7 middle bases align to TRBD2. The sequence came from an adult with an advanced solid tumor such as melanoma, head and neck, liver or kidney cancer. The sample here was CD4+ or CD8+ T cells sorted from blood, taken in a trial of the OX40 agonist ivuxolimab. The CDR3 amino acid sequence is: CASGRAGSYSYEQYF. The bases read TGTGCCAGCGGTCGAGCGGGAAGCTACTCCTACGAGCAGTACTTC.